The TCR beta chain under discussion was sequenced for a study of blood T cell repertoires in COVID-19. As for the study in general: Sites in the United States, Italy and Spain provided acute and convalescent COVID-19 samples. Sample material is recorded as cDNA or gDNA derived from T cells, B-cell-depleted T cells, or PBMCs.

Per the original methods: Estimation of nucleated cell counts relied on the amplification of reference gene primers. TCRdb's copy holds only in-frame clones and misses some; the assay was immunoSEQ multiplex PCR. The V and J calls and clone size were taken over from that table, and D and trimming were inferred from the DNA. The sample has around 190,000 clones; roughly 76% are singletons. The CDR3 spans 16 residues. The V gene's germline CDR1 is LGHNA and CDR2 YSLEER. V gave up 4 bases and J gave up 1 base, with 16 bases separating them. The sample taken for sequencing was peripheral blood. The sequence was collected from a woman aged 45-60 years with active or convalescent COVID-19. The rearrangement joins TRBV4-3 to TRBJ1-2; no firm D call. CDR3 region: CASSRGVQLFNYGYTF. The CDR3 DNA sequence: TGCGCCAGCAGCCGCGGGGTACAGCTATTTAACTATGGCTACACCTTC.